This record looks at one T cell receptor beta chain sequence and its context. The antigen is not known. This CDR3 is also generated by other DNA sequences in the sample. Some clones are missing from TCRdb's copy, which holds only in-frame ones; the method was immunoSEQ multiplex PCR. The sample consists of 110,000 to 150,000 clones, approximately 90% of them appearing once. The entry originates in a study of T cell responses to AZD1222 COVID-19 vaccine. Whole-study results and caveats: Researchers report vaccine-associated CD4 TCRs spanning spike, with dominance at 160-218 and 743-854. It was only a handful of AZD1222 recipients who were seropositive at baseline. Repertoire collection took place solely once the T cell response had peaked. Close to half of spike-specific TCRs reportedly recognize unmutated variant regions.

V lost 3 bases and J lost 0, with 13 bases in between. The CDR3 extends over 15 amino acids. Germline V gene data show CDR1 as SGDLS and CDR2 as YYNGEE. V is TRBV9 and J is TRBJ2-7; D is perhaps TRBD1 or TRBD2 (5 bases each). This specimen was peripheral blood, taken on day 0 of AZD1222 vaccination. The TCR originated in an adult in good health. The CDR3 DNA is TGTGCCAGCAGCGCTGGGACGGGAAGCTCCTACGAGCAGTACTTC. Its translation is CASSAGTGSSYEQYF.